Shown below are 9 T cell receptor beta chains from a single sample sequenced in a study of CD8 T cells in ankylosing spondylitis. TCRdb independently ran MiXCR on the 5' RACE reads; one entry per CDR3 protein. The table has about 240,000 distinct CDR3 sequences, around 7.8% seen once. The sample comprised blood, either unsorted or a sorted T cell fraction (not recorded which). The receptor set was obtained from a male donor with ankylosing spondylitis or in good health (not recorded which).

This clonotype showed up many times. The chain employs TRBV18 and TRBJ2-7; perhaps TRBD2 as D (7 bases). CDR3 length: 13 residues. V gave up 3 bases and J gave up 6 bases, with 12 bases separating them. Germline loops: CDR1 KGHSH, CDR2 LQKENI. CDR3 sequence reads: CASSPKGGTEQYF. In DNA form, the CDR3 reads TGTGCCAGCTCACCCAAGGGGGGGACCGAGCAGTACTTC.

This clonotype occurred many times. CDR3 nucleotide sequence: TGCGCCAGCAGCTTAGATGGGACAGTCGTACGGGGCTACACCTTC. Encoded protein: CASSLDGTVVRGYTF. V gene TRBV5-1 combines with J gene TRBJ1-2, with 7 bases fitting TRBD1. Germline CDR1 is SGHRS and CDR2 is YFSETQ. The V gene end was trimmed by 2 bases and the J gene end by 8 bases; junction bases not matched to a gene: 12. This CDR3 spans 15 amino acids.

The chain links TRBV9 to TRBJ2-1, with 14 bases identical to TRBD2. This CDR3 comprises 16 residues. Germline CDR1 is SGDLS and CDR2 is YYNGEE. Unmatched junction bases numbered 8, after V lost 4 bases and J lost 8 bases. The CDR3, as DNA: TGTGCCAGCAGCCCCCCGGGACTAGCGGGAGTGGATGAGCAGTTCTTC. Its protein product is CASSPPGLAGVDEQFF.

This rearrangement joins TRBV5-5 to TRBJ1-1; unclear D gene. Germline V CDR1 and CDR2: SGHKS, YYEKEE (reference sequence). The CDR3 loop spans 11 amino acids. Deletions cut 7 bases from V and 2 bases from J, with 6 bases between. The CDR3 protein is CASGFNTEAFF. The CDR3 DNA follows: TGTGCCAGCGGATTTAACACTGAAGCTTTCTTT.

This clonotype occurred a few times. V is TRBV5-1 and J is TRBJ1-1; D gene ambiguous. V lost 0 bases and J lost 6, with 18 bases in between. CDR3 size: 16 residues. CDR1 and CDR2 from the germline V gene are SGHRS and YFSETQ. The CDR3 region has the DNA TGCGCCAGCAGCTTGGATAAGGATCTCACTCGCCCTGAAGCTTTCTTT. Translated: CASSLDKDLTRPEAFF.

The sample holds many counts of this clonotype. The V call is TRBV20-1, the J call TRBJ2-1; 10 nucleotides line up with TRBD2. V trimming: 1 base; J trimming: 3 bases; junction bases outside the gene matches: 9. Per the germline V gene, CDR1 is DFQATT and CDR2 is SNEGSKA (reference sequence). This CDR3 is 17 amino acids long. The CDR3 is CSARVTSGVRYYNEQFF. Here the CDR3 DNA reads TGCAGTGCTAGAGTCACTAGCGGGGTCCGATACTACAATGAGCAGTTCTTC.

The table lists this clonotype with a few counts. The chain combines TRBV7-8 with TRBJ1-6, with D unclear. Germline lookup yields CDR1 SGHVS and CDR2 FQNEAQ. Trimming stripped 1 base from V and 5 bases from J, with 9 bases between. CDR3 length equals 15 residues. CDR3 residues: CASSLVSQNNSPLHF. CDR3 DNA: TGTGCCAGCAGCTTAGTCTCGCAGAATAATTCACCCCTCCACTTT.

This clonotype was recorded at least ten times. V is TRBV4-3 and J is TRBJ1-4, with 7 bases lining up with TRBD1. The germline gives CDR1 LGHNA, CDR2 YSLEER. The CDR3 covers 14 residues. The V gene end was trimmed by 5 bases and the J gene end by 6 bases; junction bases not matched to a gene: 6. Here the CDR3 DNA reads TGCGCCAGCAGCTTCGGAACAGGGGATGAAAAACTGTTTTTT. Its translation: CASSFGTGDEKLFF.

This clonotype has more than one count but fewer than ten. The V call is TRBV18, the J call TRBJ1-5; 12 nucleotides agree with TRBD1. V trimming: 5 bases; J trimming: 7 bases; junction bases outside the gene matches: 6. Germline V gene lookup returns CDR1 KGHSH and CDR2 LQKENI. The CDR3 length is 15 residues. The CDR3 here is CASSAGTGGRQPQHF. The CDR3, as DNA: TGTGCCAGCTCAGCCGGGACAGGGGGCAGGCAGCCCCAGCATTTT.